Following are 13 T cell receptor beta chains from one sample sequenced in a study of T cells after yellow fever vaccination. Using its own MiXCR run on the 5' RACE reads, TCRdb lists one record per CDR3 protein. The sample records roughly 400,000 distinct CDR3 sequences, around 20% being singletons. This specimen consisted of PBMCs, obtained before the yellow fever booster vaccination. Receptor source: a young man who received the YFV17D yellow fever vaccine.

This clonotype occurred a few times. The V call is TRBV7-2, the J call TRBJ1-2; D call uncertain. CDR1 and CDR2 from the germline V gene are SGHTA and FQGNSA. Between the trimmed V and J ends, which lost 5 bases and 4 bases, there was a span of 14 bases. CDR3 length equals 14 residues. CDR3 coding DNA: TGTGCCAGCAGCCCCTCGGAGGAGGGCTATGGCTACACCTTC. As protein: CASSPSEEGYGYTF.

This rearrangement joins TRBV5-1 to TRBJ2-5; 12 nucleotides agree with TRBD1. This CDR3 is built from 16 residues. The ends lost 2 bases at V and 5 bases at J; junction bases unmatched: 7. Germline V gives CDR1 SGHRS, CDR2 YFSETQ. The CDR3 loop is CASSLRDRGLLETQYF. The CDR3 region has the DNA TGCGCCAGCAGCTTAAGGGACAGGGGGCTTTTGGAGACCCAGTACTTC.

The V gene is TRBV7-2, the J gene TRBJ2-3; a weak D match, TRBD1 (6 bases). This CDR3 comprises 15 residues. Germline lookup yields CDR1 SGHTA and CDR2 FQGNSA. The V end was cut by 2 bases, the J end by 4 bases, with 13 bases between. Here the CDR3 DNA reads TGTGCCAGCAGCTTATTTGGGGGCGTCGCAGATACGCAGTATTTT. Its translation is CASSLFGGVADTQYF.

This clonotype was picked up a small number of times. The rearrangement joins TRBV7-9 to TRBJ2-3, with D perhaps being TRBD1 or TRBD2 (7 bases each). Germline V gene lookup returns CDR1 SEHNR and CDR2 FQNEAQ (reference sequence). There are 14 residues in the CDR3. The V end lost 5 bases, the J end lost 4 bases, and 13 bases lay between the germline ends. CDR3 in DNA: TGTGCCAGCAGCCGGGACAGCGGGGCAGATACGCAGTATTTT. Protein product: CASSRDSGADTQYF.

This clonotype has just a few counts. J is TRBJ1-5 and V is TRBV7-2; a possible D gene is TRBD1 (5 bases). The CDR3 spans 13 residues. Trimming took 5 bases from V and 8 from J, leaving 13 bases between them. Germline V gene sequence: CDR1 SGHTA, CDR2 FQGNSA. CDR3 sequence reads: CASSKTRGEPQHF. The CDR3 coding sequence is TGTGCCAGCAGCAAAACGAGGGGTGAGCCCCAGCATTTT.

This clonotype was counted between two and nine times. This sequence joins TRBV3-1 and TRBJ2-4; the D is unclear. The germline V gene has CDR1 LGHDT and CDR2 YNNKEL (reference sequence). The V and J ends lost 0 bases and 7 bases respectively, with 4 bases between them. The CDR3 covers 12 residues. CDR3 sequence: CASSQEVNIQYF. In DNA form, the CDR3 reads TGTGCCAGCAGCCAAGAAGTTAACATTCAGTACTTC.

V gene TRBV6-2 or TRBV6-3 combines with J gene TRBJ2-5; unclear D gene. The V gene's germline CDR1 is MNHEY and CDR2 SVGEGT. CDR3 length: 14 amino acids. Trimming took 2 bases from V and 2 from J, leaving 9 bases between them. This CDR3 reads CASSYLGWQETQYF. In nucleotides, the CDR3 is TGTGCCAGCAGTTACCTGGGGTGGCAAGAGACCCAGTACTTC.

This chain connects TRBV9 to TRBJ2-6; 7 bases are shared with TRBD2. Germline V gives CDR1 SGDLS, CDR2 YYNGEE. CDR3 length equals 17 residues. J was trimmed by 6 bases and V by 0 bases; bases with no gene match: 9. The CDR3 bases are TGTGCCAGCAGCGTAGGCGCGGGGAGGGGTGAGGCCAACGTCCTGACTTTC. Protein product: CASSVGAGRGEANVLTF. Full variable domain (remainder filled in from reference TRBV9 and TRBJ2-6): DSGVTQTPKHLITATGQRVTLRCSPRSGDLSVYWYQQSLDQGLQFLIQYYNGEERAKGNILERFSAQQFPDLHSELNLSSLELGDSALYFCASSVGAGRGEANVLTFGAGSRLTVL.

This clonotype was observed a handful of times. This rearrangement joins TRBV10-3 to TRBJ2-2, with a tentative D call TRBD1 (5 bases). Germline CDR1 ENHRY, CDR2 SYGVKD. The V end lost 8 bases, the J end lost 8 bases, and 18 bases lay between the germline ends. CDR3 length equals 14 residues. CDR3 region: CAIAPQGRPGELFF. In nucleotides, the CDR3 is TGTGCCATCGCACCGCAGGGAAGGCCGGGGGAGCTGTTTTTT.

This chain uses TRBV4-1 with TRBJ2-3; D perhaps matches TRBD1 (5 bases). Between the trimmed V and J ends, which lost 7 bases and 3 bases, there was a span of 14 bases. CDR1 is MGHRA and CDR2 is YSYEKL in the germline V gene. The CDR3 covers 14 residues. The CDR3: CASTTSGATDTQYF. The CDR3 region has the DNA TGCGCCAGCACGACGAGTGGGGCGACAGATACGCAGTATTTT.

This clonotype was counted between two and nine times. The V gene is TRBV12-3 or TRBV12-4, the J gene TRBJ2-1; D remains ambiguous. The ends were cut back, 6 bases at V and 8 bases at J, with 14 bases in the middle. The CDR3 loop spans 13 amino acids. This CDR3 is CASSPSGADEQFF. In nucleotides, the CDR3 is TGTGCCAGCAGCCCCTCGGGCGCCGATGAGCAGTTCTTC.

The V call is TRBV7-9, the J call TRBJ1-2, with 7 bases lining up with TRBD1. The germline gives CDR1 SEHNR, CDR2 FQNEAQ (reference sequence). V lost 5 bases and J lost 7; bases outside the gene matches: 19. The CDR3 spans 17 residues. The CDR3, as DNA: TGTGCCAGCAGCCTTGGAGCAGGGGGACCGCAGGTCCGTGGCTACACCTTC. It is translated as CASSLGAGGPQVRGYTF.

This clonotype was seen a few times. The chain has TRBV5-4 and TRBJ2-3, with D tentatively TRBD1 or TRBD2 (5 bases each). The germline V and J ends were trimmed by 0 bases and 4 bases, with 6 bases remaining between them. Germline CDR1 reads SGHNT; CDR2 reads YYREEE (reference sequence). This CDR3 has 13 residues. The CDR3 DNA sequence: TGTGCCAGCAGCTTGGTGGGACCAGATACGCAGTATTTT. This sequence encodes CASSLVGPDTQYF. Full variable domain (remainder filled in from reference TRBV5-4 and TRBJ2-3): ETGVTQSPTHLIKTRGQQVTLRCSSQSGHNTVSWYQQALGQGPQFIFQYYREEENGRGNFPPRFSGLQFPNYSSELNVNALELDDSALYLCASSLVGPDTQYFGPGTRLTVL.